These 16 T cell receptor beta chains were all obtained from the same sample, sequenced in a study of molecular identifiers for immune sequencing clone quantification. TCRdb analysed the PCR reads with MiXCR anew, one entry per CDR3 protein. The sample consists of nearly 20,000 distinct CDR3 sequences, about a fifth of them appearing once. The material sequenced was naive CD8+ T cells from blood, with Jurkat cell RNA spiked in. Sample subset: FACS-sorted CD8+CD4-CCR7+CD45RA+ naive T cells. The receptors originated from a human donor in good health. Some libraries in this study had Jurkat cell RNA spiked in.

This clonotype was counted at least ten times. V gene TRBV7-2 combines with J gene TRBJ2-5; D is uncertain. In germline, CDR1 is SGHTA, CDR2 FQGNSA. The germline V and J ends were trimmed by 7 bases and 0 bases, with 9 bases remaining between them. The CDR3 has 13 residues. DNA of the CDR3: TGTGCCAGCACCATGGGGTACCAAGAGACCCAGTACTTC. This encodes CASTMGYQETQYF.

This clonotype was recorded many times. CDR3 in DNA: TGTGCCAGCAGCGTACAGGGCTTTGGGACCCAGTACTTC. This codes for CASSVQGFGTQYF. The V call is TRBV9, the J call TRBJ2-5; the D gene is possibly TRBD1 (5 bases). Germline V gives CDR1 SGDLS, CDR2 YYNGEE. Trimming took 1 base from V and 7 from J, leaving 11 bases between them. CDR3 length: 13 amino acids. Based on the CDR3 plus reference TRBV9 and TRBJ2-5, the full variable domain is DSGVTQTPKHLITATGQRVTLRCSPRSGDLSVYWYQQSLDQGLQFLIQYYNGEERAKGNILERFSAQQFPDLHSELNLSSLELGDSALYFCASSVQGFGTQYFGPGTRLLVL.

This clonotype has a count of ten or more. The CDR3 nucleotides read TGCGCCAGCAGCGTAGGGACAGGGCTGTACGAGCAGTACTTC. Amino acids: CASSVGTGLYEQYF. V is TRBV5-1 and J is TRBJ2-7; the match to TRBD1 covers 9 bases. Germline CDR1 SGHRS, CDR2 YFSETQ. This CDR3 comprises 14 residues. The trim removed 4 bases at V and 4 bases at J, leaving 6 bases unmatched.

For this clonotype: A much larger clone lies a single base off, so this may be a read error. This chain uses TRBV6-2 or TRBV6-3 with TRBJ2-3; D unclear. The DNA end favors TRBJ1-5, so the J call may be wrong. The germline V gene encodes CDR1 MNHEY and CDR2 SVGEGT. The CDR3 runs 16 residues. CDR3 sequence reads: CASSTRGGRITDTQHF. CDR3 coding DNA: TGTGCCAGCAGTACCCGAGGCGGGAGGATCACAGATACGCAGCATTTT.

In this sample, this clonotype turned up many times. The chain recombines TRBV7-6 with TRBJ2-2, with no clear D. The CDR3 length is 13 residues. Germline CDR1 SGHVS, CDR2 FNYEAQ. V was trimmed by 2 bases and J by 1 base, leaving 2 bases between them. The CDR3 sequence: CASSLMNTGELFF. DNA of the CDR3: TGTGCCAGCAGCTTAATGAACACCGGGGAGCTGTTTTTT.

About this clonotype itself: A junction boundary mismatches the germline segment, possibly from a read error. V gene TRBV7-9 combines with J gene TRBJ2-1, with D perhaps TRBD2 (5 bases). CDR1 and CDR2 (germline): SEHNR, FQNEAQ (reference sequence). This CDR3 comprises 11 residues. CDR3 amino acids: CASSLAGEQLF. The DNA of the CDR3 is TGTGCCAGCAGCTTAGCCGGGGAGCAGCTCTTC. The variable domain in full, with the rest retrieved from reference TRBV7-9 and TRBJ2-1, is DTGVSQNPRHKITKRGQNVTFRCDPISEHNRLYWYRQTLGQGPEFLTYFQNEAQLEKSRLLSDRFSAERPKGSFSTLEIQRTEQGDSAMYLCASSLAGEQLFGPGTRLTVL.

This clonotype has ten or more counts. The chain employs TRBV18 and TRBJ2-1; D gene uncertain. The CDR3 covers 15 residues. Looked up from germline, CDR1 is KGHSH and CDR2 is LQKENI. Trimming left V 0 bases short and J 6 bases short, with 12 bases between. As DNA, the CDR3 is TGTGCCAGCTCACCACCCTTCCCTTCTGGCAATGAGCAGTTCTTC. This sequence encodes CASSPPFPSGNEQFF. Together with reference TRBV18 and TRBJ2-1, the CDR3 gives the full variable domain: NAGVMQNPRHLVRRRGQEARLRCSPMKGHSHVYWYRQLPEEGLKFMVYLQKENIIDESGMPKERFSAEFPKEGPSILRIQQVVRGDSAAYFCASSPPFPSGNEQFFGPGTRLTVL.

To note about this clonotype: This clone may be a read error of a much larger clone one base away. The V gene is TRBV6-2 or TRBV6-3, the J gene TRBJ2-7; TRBD1 might be the D (5 bases). Germline V gene sequence: CDR1 MNHEY, CDR2 SVGEGT. Trimming pared 4 bases from V and 5 bases from J, leaving 12 bases between. This CDR3 is 13 amino acids long. This chain's CDR3 is CASSWGIPHEQYF. The CDR3 DNA sequence: TGTGCCAGCAGTTGGGGCATTCCCCACGAGCAGTACTTC.

This clonotype has at least ten counts. The chain carries TRBV9 and TRBJ1-4; TRBD1 aligns across 7 bases. This CDR3 spans 15 amino acids. CDR1 SGDLS and CDR2 YYNGEE come from the germline V gene. V shed 3 bases, J shed 3 bases, and the junction held 5 bases outside the gene matches. The CDR3 region is CASSGGQAANEKLFF. In DNA form, the CDR3 reads TGTGCCAGCAGCGGTGGACAGGCGGCTAATGAAAAACTGTTTTTT.

Details on this clonotype: This may arise from a read error, as a much more abundant clone is one base away. The rearrangement uses TRBV7-6 and TRBJ2-1; 10 nucleotides line up with TRBD2. Germline V lookup: CDR1 SGHVS, CDR2 FNYEAQ. This CDR3 region has 16 residues. Written as DNA, the CDR3 is TGTGCCAGCAGCCCCCGAAAGCGGGAGGGCCTCGGTGAGCGGTTCTTC. Encoded protein: CASSPRKREGLGERFF.

This clonotype was seen ten or more times. The rearrangement joins TRBV27 to TRBJ2-7, with TRBD1 identical over 8 bases. Germline loops: CDR1 MNHEY, CDR2 SMNVEV (reference sequence). This CDR3 is built from 13 residues. The ends lost 5 bases at V and 7 bases at J; junction bases unmatched: 7. The CDR3 loop is CASSPWTGREQYF. Written as DNA, the CDR3 is TGTGCCAGCAGTCCCTGGACAGGGCGGGAGCAGTACTTC.

The rearrangement uses TRBV19 and TRBJ2-2; D is undetermined. V dropped 5 bases and J dropped 6 bases, with 7 bases sitting between them. The CDR3 is made up of 12 amino acids. CDR1 and CDR2 from the germline V gene are LNHDA and SQIVND (reference sequence). Here the CDR3 DNA reads TGTGCCAGTAGTTTCCAGCCCGGGGAGCTGTTTTTT. Its protein is CASSFQPGELFF.

This sequence joins TRBV28 and TRBJ2-1, with a tentative D call TRBD1 (5 bases). Germline V gene data show CDR1 as MDHEN and CDR2 as SYDVKM. The V end was cut by 3 bases, the J end by 0 bases, with 6 bases between. The length of the CDR3 is 14 residues. CDR3 in amino acids: CASSFDSSYNEQFF. CDR3 nucleotide sequence: TGTGCCAGCAGTTTCGACAGCTCCTACAATGAGCAGTTCTTC.

There are many counts of this clonotype. CDR3 sequence (DNA): TGTGCCATCAGTGGGGCCACAGGGGAACTTCATCAGCCCCAGCATTTT. Its protein is CAISGATGELHQPQHF. The chain links TRBV10-3 to TRBJ1-5; 7 nucleotides match TRBD1. CDR3 size: 16 residues. CDR1 is ENHRY and CDR2 is SYGVKD in the germline V gene. V trimming: 4 bases; J trimming: 5 bases; junction bases outside the gene matches: 11.

There are many counts of this clonotype. This sequence joins TRBV10-3 and TRBJ2-1; no firm D call. The CDR3 sequence is 15 residues long. Trimming left V 6 bases short and J 0 bases short, with 12 bases between. Germline lookup yields CDR1 ENHRY and CDR2 SYGVKD. The CDR3 spells CAIRERLFSYNEQFF. DNA of the CDR3: TGTGCCATCAGAGAGCGATTGTTCTCCTACAATGAGCAGTTCTTC.

About this clonotype: A much larger clone differs from this one at a single base, so this may be a read error. The chain recombines TRBV4-3 with TRBJ1-2, with D hard to call. Germline CDR1 reads LGHNA; CDR2 reads YSLEER. The CDR3 spans 14 residues. Here the CDR3 reads CASSQVSGSYSYTF. The CDR3 DNA sequence: TGCGCCAGCAGCCAAGTGTCAGGCTCCTATAGCTACACCTTC.